This T cell receptor beta chain was observed in a study of blood T cell repertoires in COVID-19. Participants reported their clinical history, and cohort assignment relied on those reports. Germline V gene data show CDR1 as SNHLY and CDR2 as FYNNEI. The length of the CDR3 is 13 residues. Trimming removed 4 bases at V and 0 bases at J, with 6 bases between. Profiling relied on immunoSEQ multiplex PCR, and the TCRdb table lists in-frame clones only, not all of them. The repertoire holds 490,000 or so clones, with about 85% as singletons. The chain joins TRBV2 to TRBJ1-2, with D unresolved. Sequenced sample: PBMCs or T cells enriched from blood (not recorded which). This clonotype originated in a woman in her sixties or seventies who had recovered from COVID-19. The CDR3 DNA is TGTGCCAGCAGTGTTCAGTCTAACTATGGCTACACCTTC. Encoded protein: CASSVQSNYGYTF.